This TCR beta chain was identified during a study of blood T cell repertoires in COVID-19. V lost 4 bases and J 3 bases, leaving 4 bases between the germline ends. The CDR3 is 11 amino acids. The V gene's germline CDR1 is MDHEN and CDR2 SYDVKM. In its sample, this clone was seen many times. Generated by immunoSEQ multiplex PCR, the TCRdb table keeps only in-frame clones and is missing some. The table includes around 220,000 clones, around 82% detected once. This chain uses TRBV28 with TRBJ2-7; D remains ambiguous. The sample taken for sequencing was peripheral blood. The clonotype originates from a woman aged 80 or over with active or convalescent COVID-19. CDR3 sequence reads: CASSYIYEQYF. The CDR3 DNA reads as TGTGCCAGCAGTTATATCTACGAGCAGTACTTC.